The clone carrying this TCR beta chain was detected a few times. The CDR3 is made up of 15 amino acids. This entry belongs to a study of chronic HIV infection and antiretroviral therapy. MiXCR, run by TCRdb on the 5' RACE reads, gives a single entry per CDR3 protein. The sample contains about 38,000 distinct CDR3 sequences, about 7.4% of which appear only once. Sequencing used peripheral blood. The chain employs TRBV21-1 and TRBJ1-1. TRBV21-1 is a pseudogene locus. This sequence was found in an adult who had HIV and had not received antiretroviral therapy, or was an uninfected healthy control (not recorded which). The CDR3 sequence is CASSKGYGKMDEAFF. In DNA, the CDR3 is TGTGCCAGCAGCAAAGGATACGGAAAAATGGATGAAGCTTTCTTT.